This T cell receptor beta chain appears in the sequencing data of a study of breast tumors, draining lymph nodes, adjacent tissues. Study outcomes and limitations: Data fit most tumor T cells coming from lymph node, expanding in tumor. Compared with lymph nodes, tumors were less diverse; compared with nontumor tissue, more.

On this clonotype: Its antigen is not identified.

Breast cancer patients provided tissue from their axillary draining lymph nodes. MiXCR, applied by TCRdb to the multiplex PCR reads, yields one record per CDR3 protein. The sample includes approximately 140,000 distinct CDR3 sequences, 32% of them seen just once. The CDR3 sequence is 14 residues long. In germline, CDR1 is SGHAT, CDR2 FQNNGV. The junction had 7 bases not matched to a gene; V was cut back by 6 bases and J by 8 bases. This TCR was sampled from a female donor with breast cancer. Some clones in this sample may be carry-over from other donors' samples. Sequencing input: axillary lymph node tissue. The chain couples TRBV11-2 to TRBJ1-6; 7 bases are shared with TRBD1. The CDR3 sequence is CASSEDGQDSPLHF. In nucleotides, the CDR3 is TGTGCCAGCAGTGAAGATGGACAGGATTCACCCCTCCACTTT.